This T cell receptor beta chain is drawn from a study of long-term antiretroviral therapy in people with HIV. With 3 bases removed from V and 4 bases from J, the gap between germline ends came to 12 bases. The CDR3 has 15 amino acids. Germline CDR1 is SEHNR and CDR2 is FQNEAQ (reference sequence). Survey-level immunoSEQ v3.0 assays were run. TCRdb's copy holds only in-frame clones and misses some; the assay was immunoSEQ multiplex PCR. In the table there are approximately 3,300 clones, roughly 84% of which are singletons. The specimen was unsorted PBMCs, collected 0.3 years after starting antiretroviral therapy. The chain has TRBV7-9 and TRBJ1-4; possibly TRBD1 for D (5 bases). The receptor was isolated from a woman aged 45 to 65 with HIV. This CDR3 is CASSFIRADNEKLFF. The CDR3 coding sequence is TGTGCCAGCAGCTTCATCAGGGCTGATAATGAAAAACTGTTTTTT.